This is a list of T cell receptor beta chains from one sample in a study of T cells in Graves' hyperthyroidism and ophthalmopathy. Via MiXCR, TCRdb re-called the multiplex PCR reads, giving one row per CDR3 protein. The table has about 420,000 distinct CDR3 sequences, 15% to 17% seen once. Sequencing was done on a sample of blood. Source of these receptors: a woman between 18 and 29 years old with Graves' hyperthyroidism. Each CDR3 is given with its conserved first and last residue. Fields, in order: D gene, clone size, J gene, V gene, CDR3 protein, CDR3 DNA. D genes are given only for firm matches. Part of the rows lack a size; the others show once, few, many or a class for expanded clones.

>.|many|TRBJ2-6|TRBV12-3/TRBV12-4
CASRSSGANVLTF
TGTGCCAGCAGAAGCTCTGGGGCCAACGTCCTGACTTTC
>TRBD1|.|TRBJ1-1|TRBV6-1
CASSVSGTGGPEAFF
TGTGCCAGCAGTGTATCCGGGACAGGGGGCCCTGAAGCTTTCTTT
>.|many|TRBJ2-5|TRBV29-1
CSDETQYF
TGCAGCGATGAGACCCAGTACTTC
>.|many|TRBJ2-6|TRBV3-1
CASSQGRPSGANVLTF
TGTGCCAGCAGCCAAGGCAGACCCTCTGGGGCCAACGTCCTGACTTTC
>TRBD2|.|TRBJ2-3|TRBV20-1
CSARWEGSTDTQYF
TGCAGTGCTAGGTGGGAGGGCAGCACAGATACGCAGTATTTT
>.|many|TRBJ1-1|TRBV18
CASSPSRQLNTEAFF
TGTGCCAGCTCACCAAGTAGGCAGTTGAACACTGAAGCTTTCTTT
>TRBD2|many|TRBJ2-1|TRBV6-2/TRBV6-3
CASSYPRGSGAGGEQFF
TGTGCCAGCAGTTACCCGCGTGGTAGCGGGGCCGGGGGTGAGCAGTTCTTC
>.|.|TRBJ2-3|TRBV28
CASVIRGGSTDTQYF
TGTGCCAGCGTAATCAGGGGAGGGAGCACAGATACGCAGTATTTT
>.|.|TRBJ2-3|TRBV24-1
CATSDFGGLFADTQYF
TGTGCCACCAGTGATTTCGGGGGCCTCTTCGCAGATACGCAGTATTTT
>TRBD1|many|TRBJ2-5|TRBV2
CASSDGTAVTQYF
TGTGCCAGCAGCGACGGGACAGCGGTGACCCAGTACTTC
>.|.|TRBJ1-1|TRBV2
CASSEQGMVAAFF
TGTGCCAGCAGTGAACAGGGGATGGTGGCAGCTTTCTTT
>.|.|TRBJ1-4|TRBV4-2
CASSQDRAGGTGGEKLFF
TGTGCCAGCAGCCAAGATAGAGCGGGCGGAACGGGGGGAGAAAAACTGTTTTTT
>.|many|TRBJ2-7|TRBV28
CASTPPGTLSYEQYF
TGTGCCAGCACCCCCCCCGGGACACTATCCTACGAGCAGTACTTC
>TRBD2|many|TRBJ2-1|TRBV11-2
CASSLGTGGSYNEQFF
TGTGCCAGCAGCTTAGGTACGGGAGGATCCTACAATGAGCAGTTCTTC
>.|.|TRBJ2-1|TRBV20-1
CSAEIAVPGYNEQFF
TGCAGTGCAGAAATAGCGGTACCGGGGTACAATGAGCAGTTCTTC
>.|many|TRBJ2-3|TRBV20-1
CSAGPEDESRDTQYF
TGCAGTGCTGGACCCGAGGATGAAAGCAGAGATACGCAGTATTTT
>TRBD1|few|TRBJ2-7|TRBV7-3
CASSLRGQGVDEQYF
TGTGCCAGCAGCTTAAGGGGACAGGGGGTGGACGAGCAGTACTTC
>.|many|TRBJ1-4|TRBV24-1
CATSDRTTATEKLFF
TGTGCCACCAGTGACAGGACGACGGCCACTGAAAAACTGTTTTTT
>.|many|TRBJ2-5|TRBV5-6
CASSLVGGETQYF
TGTGCCAGCAGCTTGGTTGGCGGCGAGACCCAGTACTTC
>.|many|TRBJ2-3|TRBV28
CASSFQTAFTDTQYF
TGTGCCAGCAGTTTCCAGACAGCTTTCACAGATACGCAGTATTTT
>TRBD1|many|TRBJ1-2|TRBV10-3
CAISDLPGGAYGYTF
TGTGCCATCAGTGACCTTCCAGGGGGCGCCTATGGCTACACCTTC
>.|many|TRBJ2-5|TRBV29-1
CSVGGPTPGGTQYF
TGCAGCGTTGGCGGACCGACGCCTGGAGGGACCCAGTACTTC
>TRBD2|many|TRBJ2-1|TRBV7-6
CASSFPSGGASNEQFF
TGTGCCAGCAGCTTTCCTAGCGGGGGGGCGTCCAATGAGCAGTTCTTC
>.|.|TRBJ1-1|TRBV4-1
CASSPEGTGLAEAFF
TGCGCCAGCAGCCCAGAGGGAACAGGACTGGCTGAAGCTTTCTTT
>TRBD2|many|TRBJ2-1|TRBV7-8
CASSSPGGGAPYNEQFF
TGTGCCAGCAGCTCCCCGGGAGGCGGGGCCCCCTACAATGAGCAGTTCTTC
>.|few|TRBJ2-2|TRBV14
CASSDPNPGTGELFF
TGTGCCAGCAGTGACCCGAACCCGGGTACCGGGGAGCTGTTTTTT
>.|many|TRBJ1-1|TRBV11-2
CASSPSLGSRWNTEAFF
TGTGCCAGCAGCCCATCCTTGGGGTCGAGGTGGAACACTGAAGCTTTCTTT
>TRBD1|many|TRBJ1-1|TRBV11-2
CASSLADLRDRGRYTEAFF
TGTGCCAGCAGCTTAGCGGACCTCCGGGACAGGGGGCGTTACACTGAAGCTTTCTTT
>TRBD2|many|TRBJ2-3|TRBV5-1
CASSLGLADNTDTQYF
TGCGCCAGCAGCTTAGGACTAGCGGACAACACAGATACGCAGTATTTT
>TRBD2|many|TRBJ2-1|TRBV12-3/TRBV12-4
CASSTSGPNEQFF
TGTGCCAGCAGTACTAGCGGACCCAATGAGCAGTTCTTC
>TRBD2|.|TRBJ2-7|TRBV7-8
CASSLDWTSGRSSYEQYF
TGTGCCAGCAGCTTAGATTGGACTAGCGGGAGAAGCTCCTACGAGCAGTACTTC